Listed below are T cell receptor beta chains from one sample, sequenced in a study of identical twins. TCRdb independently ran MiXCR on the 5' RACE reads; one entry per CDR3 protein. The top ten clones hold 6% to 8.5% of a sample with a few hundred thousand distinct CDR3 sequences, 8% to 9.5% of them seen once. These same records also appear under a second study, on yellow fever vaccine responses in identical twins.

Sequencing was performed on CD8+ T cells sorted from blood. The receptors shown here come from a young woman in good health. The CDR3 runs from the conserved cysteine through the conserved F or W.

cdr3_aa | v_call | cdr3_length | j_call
CASSSPRSLHGPYNEQFF | TRBV27 | 18 | TRBJ2-1
CASRDHSYEQYF | TRBV28 | 12 | TRBJ2-7
CASSQDFHRELAGTYEQYF | TRBV4-3 | 19 | TRBJ2-7
CASSLTAGTYEQYF | TRBV27 | 14 | TRBJ2-7
CASRPGLPGNEQFF | TRBV12-3/TRBV12-4 | 14 | TRBJ2-1
CASRRRGGAGNIQYF | TRBV6-7 | 15 | TRBJ2-4
CASSLGAGGEQYF | TRBV5-1 | 13 | TRBJ2-7
CSGRDTEKLFF | TRBV29-1 | 11 | TRBJ1-4
CASSLVGARVDRETQYF | TRBV28 | 17 | TRBJ2-5
CARGGKNSYEQYF | TRBV7-8 | 13 | TRBJ2-7
CASGLLLGSHTEAFF | TRBV12-5 | 15 | TRBJ1-1
CATSSDRGLTYEQYF | TRBV15 | 15 | TRBJ2-7
CASSLVSGNYEQYF | TRBV7-2 | 14 | TRBJ2-7
CASSSLDRVYEQYF | TRBV7-9 | 14 | TRBJ2-7
CSVPGGEQFF | TRBV29-1 | 10 | TRBJ2-1
CASSLVPLAANTDTQYF | TRBV11-2 | 17 | TRBJ2-3
CASSFAVSSYEQYF | TRBV28 | 14 | TRBJ2-7
CASSLAGAGLYEQYF | TRBV5-6 | 15 | TRBJ2-7
CASSQDSTAGELFF | TRBV4-1 | 14 | TRBJ2-2
CASSYPGVDYRYYEQYF | TRBV6-2/TRBV6-3 | 17 | TRBJ2-7
CASREDRVVAANYGYTF | TRBV28 | 17 | TRBJ1-2
CASSYSGQGSYNEQFF | TRBV6-5 | 16 | TRBJ2-1
CASSANRGGSPLHF | TRBV28 | 14 | TRBJ1-6
CATSDPTGPSYEQYF | TRBV24-1 | 15 | TRBJ2-7
CASNKLSYEQYF | TRBV2 | 12 | TRBJ2-7
CASSWTLAGGPGEQFF | TRBV6-5 | 16 | TRBJ2-1
CASSQDVAGVYNEQFF | TRBV4-3 | 16 | TRBJ2-1
CASSLLAGGLTQETQYF | TRBV7-9 | 17 | TRBJ2-5
CATSDLGRGDYNEQFF | TRBV24-1 | 16 | TRBJ2-1
CASSGHEQYF | TRBV19 | 10 | TRBJ2-7
CASSQGSPYEQYF | TRBV4-3 | 13 | TRBJ2-7
CASSTLLAGETDTQYF | TRBV2 | 16 | TRBJ2-3
CAIGRDIYYEQYF | TRBV10-3 | 13 | TRBJ2-7
CASSYSKGAAINTGELFF | TRBV6-5 | 18 | TRBJ2-2
CSARVRGRDGYTF | TRBV20-1 | 13 | TRBJ1-2
CSAPLIGLGETQYF | TRBV29-1 | 14 | TRBJ2-5
CASSPQTSLGTGELFF | TRBV27 | 16 | TRBJ2-2
CASSESLAGVNEQFF | TRBV10-1 | 15 | TRBJ2-1
CASSVGGRGEQYF | TRBV9 | 13 | TRBJ2-7
CASSRAGGSYNEQFF | TRBV6-1 | 15 | TRBJ2-1
CASSLWGPYNEQFF | TRBV12-3/TRBV12-4 | 14 | TRBJ2-1
CSAFGGEGNEQFF | TRBV29-1 | 13 | TRBJ2-1
CSVEENIQYF | TRBV29-1 | 10 | TRBJ2-4
CASSEVLLVPTSYEQYF | TRBV2 | 17 | TRBJ2-7
CSARASIQGQVNSPLHF | TRBV20-1 | 17 | TRBJ1-6
CASNQGSETYEQYF | TRBV3-1 | 14 | TRBJ2-7
CASSPYRQVSNQPQHF | TRBV27 | 16 | TRBJ1-5
CASSSRGDPYEQYF | TRBV27 | 14 | TRBJ2-7
CASSPRASGGTDTQYF | TRBV7-8 | 16 | TRBJ2-3
CASSQGGLAKNIQYF | TRBV4-1 | 15 | TRBJ2-4
CSASPSGMDNEQFF | TRBV20-1 | 14 | TRBJ2-1
CASSLGGRSGSDTQYF | TRBV7-7 | 16 | TRBJ2-3
CASSFLGQEQYF | TRBV7-9 | 12 | TRBJ2-7
CSARVADTQYF | TRBV20-1 | 11 | TRBJ2-3
CASSFPPLARGYNEQFF | TRBV28 | 17 | TRBJ2-1